This T cell receptor (beta chain) comes out of a study of T-cell reconstitution after alpha-beta-depleted transplantation in children. Study observations and caveats: Several patients had high TCRbeta diversity at day 60; it came from surviving recipient T cells and thymic progenitors. Reports say that about two months after transplant, the alpha-beta T cells came out of several hundred graft clones that had expanded. Hyperexpanded clones declined; after one year, newly produced T cells mostly supplied diversity.

It was with unique molecular identifiers that the TCRbeta library was prepared. TCRdb reanalysed the PCR reads using MiXCR and keeps one entry per CDR3 protein. There are about 15,000 distinct CDR3 sequences in the sample; roughly 5.6% occur only once, and under 8% lies in the top ten. Many counts were recorded for this clonotype. The antigen is unknown. The CDR3 is 15 amino acids. The V end was cut by 6 bases, the J end by 0 bases, with 12 bases between. The germline gives CDR1 KGHSH, CDR2 LQKENI. Sequenced here: PBMCs, sampled before TCRalphabeta/CD19-depleted stem cell transplant. The receptor's source is a boy aged 10-17 years with acute lymphoblastic leukemia, due to receive a stem cell transplant. The chain carries TRBV18 and TRBJ1-5, with a possible D match to TRBD1 (5 bases). The CDR3 here is CASSSGTYSNQPQHF. CDR3 DNA: TGTGCCAGCTCGTCCGGGACCTATAGCAATCAGCCCCAGCATTTT.